These 10 T cell receptor beta chains share one sample of origin, sequenced in a study of T cells in Graves' hyperthyroidism and ophthalmopathy. The TCR beta CDR3 regions underwent amplification using RNA transcripts as the source. A first-round RT-PCR of the TCR CDR3 used the HTBI primer set. TCRdb called the multiplex PCR reads again in MiXCR, with one record for every CDR3 protein. Among under 250,000 distinct CDR3 sequences listed, 17% were seen once. Sequencing was performed on blood. All receptors come from a man aged 50 or older with Graves' hyperthyroidism.

In its sample, this clonotype was seen many times. The V call is TRBV5-1, the J call TRBJ2-1; D possibly corresponds to TRBD1 (6 bases). The CDR3 contains 14 residues. CDR1 and CDR2 (germline): SGHRS, YFSETQ. Trimming stripped 4 bases from V and 0 bases from J, with 8 bases between. The DNA for the CDR3 is TGCGCCAGCAGCGAGGGGGACTCCTACAATGAGCAGTTCTTC. This sequence encodes CASSEGDSYNEQFF.

The chain joins TRBV12-5 to TRBJ2-1; D is unresolved. Trimming stripped 5 bases from V and 7 bases from J, with 24 bases between. The CDR3 contains 17 residues. Per the germline V gene, CDR1 is LGHNT and CDR2 is FRNRAP. DNA of the CDR3: TGTGCTAGTGGTAAACCGGACGGCAGATGGGGTCCGAATGAGCAGTTCTTC. This codes for CASGKPDGRWGPNEQFF.

The rearrangement links TRBV12-3 or TRBV12-4 to TRBJ2-1; 7 bases agree with TRBD2. After removal of 3 bases from V and 8 bases from J, the junction contained 7 bases not matched to a gene. This CDR3 is built from 14 residues. DNA for the CDR3: TGTGCCAGCAGTTTTTGGCGGGAGCCCCATGAGCAGTTCTTC. This sequence encodes CASSFWREPHEQFF.

This clonotype was recorded at least ten times. The V call is TRBV28, the J call TRBJ1-1; D remains ambiguous. Germline loops: CDR1 MDHEN, CDR2 SYDVKM. V dropped 3 bases and J dropped 10 bases, with 15 bases sitting between them. There are 13 residues in the CDR3. This CDR3 is CASSFVGLGLAFF. The CDR3 DNA is TGTGCCAGCAGTTTTGTGGGGTTAGGCCTAGCTTTCTTT.

This clonotype was found many times. The chain is built from TRBV28 and TRBJ2-7, with D possibly TRBD2 on 5 matching bases. The CDR3 length is 17 residues. V was trimmed by 1 base and J by 3 bases, leaving 19 bases between them. CDR1 and CDR2 (germline): MDHEN, SYDVKM. The CDR3 protein is CASSLLSRRPEGYEQYF. The CDR3 nucleotides are TGTGCCAGCAGTTTATTATCTCGCAGACCCGAGGGCTACGAGCAGTACTTC.

At least ten counts were recorded for this clonotype. The V and J genes are TRBV5-1 and TRBJ2-3; 10 bases are shared with TRBD2. Germline CDR1 reads SGHRS; CDR2 reads YFSETQ. Trimming removed 4 bases from V and 6 bases from J; junction bases left unmatched: 8. The CDR3 contains 15 residues. The DNA of the CDR3 is TGCGCCAGCAGCCCAACTAGCGGGAAGGAGGATACGCAGTATTTT. Its translation: CASSPTSGKEDTQYF.

In its sample, this clonotype was seen a few times. The chain carries TRBV10-2 and TRBJ2-7, with D perhaps matching TRBD1 (6 bases). The germline CDR1 and CDR2 sequences are WSHSY and SAAADI. Trimming removed 5 bases from V and 5 bases from J, with 10 bases in between. The CDR3 has 12 residues. The CDR3 DNA is TGCGCCAGCAGTCCAGGGGCCCACGAGCAGTACTTC. Translation gives CASSPGAHEQYF.

This clonotype was counted ten times or more. The chain recombines TRBV3-1 with TRBJ2-7; D remains unclear. Trimming shortened V by 1 base and J by 7 bases, and 5 bases separated the two germline ends. The CDR3 runs 11 residues. Germline V gene data show CDR1 as LGHDT and CDR2 as YNNKEL (reference sequence). The CDR3, as DNA: TGTGCCAGCAGCCAAGTGGGTGAGCAGTACTTC. Protein sequence: CASSQVGEQYF.

The genes are TRBV4-1 and TRBJ2-2; D is undetermined. The germline V and J ends were trimmed by 1 base and 1 base, with 7 bases remaining between them. Germline loops: CDR1 MGHRA, CDR2 YSYEKL. The CDR3 is 15 residues long. CDR3 coding DNA: TGCGCCAGCAGCCAAGGGTGGGGGAACACCGGGGAGCTGTTTTTT. This codes for CASSQGWGNTGELFF.

This clonotype was detected ten times or more. At one boundary the junction diverges from the germline segment, which might be a read error. This rearrangement joins TRBV10-3 to TRBJ2-1; TRBD1 agrees at 12 bases. Germline CDR1 and CDR2: ENHRY and SYGVKD. There are 18 residues in the CDR3. The CDR3 region is CAISGGTGGSHSSNEQFF. The CDR3 DNA is TGTGCCATCAGTGGGGGGACAGGGGGCTCCCATTCCTCCAATGAGCAGTTCTTC.